The 18 T cell receptor beta chains listed next were all sequenced from one sample in a study of blood T cells in healthy people across ages. A J-beta primer mix and a sample-barcoded 5' primer were used in a second PCR of roughly 7 to 12 cycles. TCRdb itself ran the 5' RACE reads through MiXCR, one entry per CDR3 protein. Altogether hundreds of thousands of distinct CDR3 sequences are present, roughly 43% being singletons, with the ten largest covering approximately 23%. The sequenced sample consisted of blood. These receptors were obtained from a man aged 80 or over in good health.

This rearrangement joins TRBV7-2 to TRBJ1-3; D is possibly TRBD1 (6 bases). Germline CDR1 SGHTA, CDR2 FQGNSA. This CDR3 is built from 20 residues. V was trimmed by 1 base and J by 0 bases, leaving 22 bases between them. CDR3 DNA: TGTGCCAGCAGCTTAGTTTCCTGGGGTTTGGCAGGGGACTCTGGAAACACCATATATTTT. Protein product: CASSLVSWGLAGDSGNTIYF. Combining the CDR3 with reference TRBV7-2 and TRBJ1-3 gives the whole variable domain GAGVSQSPSNKVTEKGKDVELRCDPISGHTALYWYRQSLGQGLEFLIYFQGNSAPDKSGLPSDRFSAERTGGSVSTLTIQRTQQEDSAVYLCASSLVSWGLAGDSGNTIYFGEGSWLTVV.

CDR3 in DNA: TGCGCCAGCAGCACGGGACACGGAGGGGAAAAACTGTTTTTT. It encodes CASSTGHGGEKLFF. V is TRBV5-1 and J is TRBJ1-4; D is possibly TRBD1 (6 bases). The CDR3 is 14 residues long. The V gene's germline CDR1 is SGHRS and CDR2 YFSETQ. The V and J ends lost 4 bases and 8 bases respectively, with 15 bases between them.

The rearrangement joins TRBV7-2 to TRBJ2-7; the D call may be TRBD1 or TRBD2 (5 bases each). Germline V lookup: CDR1 SGHTA, CDR2 FQGNSA. The CDR3 runs 15 residues. Deletions cut 5 bases from V and 1 base from J, with 15 bases between. CDR3 sequence reads: CASSITGTPSYEQYF. For the CDR3, the DNA is TGTGCCAGCAGCATAACCGGGACCCCATCCTACGAGCAGTACTTC. The full variable domain, completed using reference TRBV7-2 and TRBJ2-7, is GAGVSQSPSNKVTEKGKDVELRCDPISGHTALYWYRQSLGQGLEFLIYFQGNSAPDKSGLPSDRFSAERTGGSVSTLTIQRTQQEDSAVYLCASSITGTPSYEQYFGPGTRLTVT.

The rearrangement uses TRBV7-9 and TRBJ1-2, with D perhaps TRBD1 (6 bases). Germline-derived CDR1 and CDR2 are SEHNR and FQNEAQ (reference sequence). The length of the CDR3 is 13 residues. Trimming stripped 7 bases from V and 3 bases from J, with 12 bases between. CDR3 coding DNA: TGTGCCAGCAATCGGGGGCCCGACTATGGCTACACCTTC. This sequence encodes CASNRGPDYGYTF.

The gene calls are TRBV5-1 and TRBJ1-4; D not resolved. Germline V gene data show CDR1 as SGHRS and CDR2 as YFSETQ. Between the trimmed V and J ends, which lost 4 bases and 0 bases, there was a span of 7 bases. The CDR3 is made up of 14 amino acids. The CDR3 DNA follows: TGCGCCAGCAGCGGGAATCCAACTAATGAAAAACTGTTTTTT. It translates to CASSGNPTNEKLFF.

Turning to this clonotype: This may come from a read error, since a much larger clone is one base off. The V gene is TRBV6-6, the J gene TRBJ2-3; TRBD2 matches at 7 bases. In germline, CDR1 is MNHNY, CDR2 SVGAGI (reference sequence). The CDR3 runs to 13 residues. The CDR3: CASRASGSDTLYF. The DNA for the CDR3 is TGTGCCAGCAGGGCTAGCGGATCAGATACGCTGTATTTT.

The CDR3 DNA reads as TGTGCCAGCAGTTTAAGGACAGGGGTTACTGAAGCTTTCTTT. Its translation: CASSLRTGVTEAFF. J is TRBJ1-1 and V is TRBV27, with 9 bases matching TRBD1. There are 14 residues in the CDR3. Germline CDR1 MNHEY, CDR2 SMNVEV (reference sequence). V shed 2 bases and J 5 bases; nucleotides not matched to a gene: 3.

This chain links TRBV7-2 with TRBJ1-2, with D possibly TRBD1 on 6 matching bases. The CDR3 loop spans 15 amino acids. CDR1 SGHTA and CDR2 FQGNSA come from the germline V gene. Trimming took off 2 bases at V and 4 bases at J, with 14 bases between the two ends. The CDR3 nucleotides are TGTGCCAGCAGCTTACAAAGGACAGCTGGCTATGGCTACACCTTC. Amino acid sequence: CASSLQRTAGYGYTF.

The chain has TRBV12-3 or TRBV12-4 and TRBJ1-4; D is unclear. This CDR3 comprises 16 residues. V was shortened by 7 bases and J by 0 bases, with 15 bases between the two germline ends. The CDR3 nucleotides are TGTGCCAGCACCCTATCGGTGGCGGCAACTAATGAAAAACTGTTTTTT. Its protein product is CASTLSVAATNEKLFF.

The rearrangement uses TRBV15 and TRBJ2-5; tentative D call: TRBD1 (6 bases). The J call may be in error: the DNA end matches TRBJ2-7 better. The CDR3 runs to 13 residues. Germline V gene data show CDR1 as LNHNV and CDR2 as YYDKDF (reference sequence). CDR3: CATSRGQANEQYF. CDR3 in DNA: TGTGCCACCAGCAGAGGACAGGCCAACGAGCAGTACTTC.

This clonotype was seen a few times. J is TRBJ1-1 and V is TRBV4-2; D gene ambiguous. The CDR3 runs 11 residues. Germline V CDR1 and CDR2: LGHNA, YNFKEQ. V lost 0 bases to trimming and J lost 7 bases, with 3 bases between them. The CDR3 is CASSQDYEAFF. The CDR3 DNA reads as TGTGCCAGCAGCCAAGACTATGAAGCTTTCTTT.

This clonotype was recorded once. This sequence joins TRBV5-1 and TRBJ2-1, with 7 bases identical to TRBD1. The end of the DNA is better explained by TRBJ2-7, so the J call may be wrong. The CDR3 extends over 15 amino acids. Germline loops: CDR1 SGHRS, CDR2 YFSETQ. In DNA form, the CDR3 reads TGCGCCAGCAGCATCGGGACAGTCTCCTACAATGAGCAGTACTTC. This gives the protein CASSIGTVSYNEQYF.

This clonotype was detected only a few times. V gene TRBV21-1 combines with J gene TRBJ2-7; the D call in the table, TRBD1, was not verified against the DNA. TRBV21-1 is a pseudogene segment. CDR3 size: 15 residues. The CDR3 sequence: CASSKPGQPSYEQYF. CDR3 DNA sequence: TGTGCCAGCAGCAAACCTGGACAGCCCTCCTACGAGCAGTACTTC.

This clonotype was counted many times. This chain joins TRBV4-3 and TRBJ2-3; 9 bases match TRBD1. After removal of 3 bases from V and 4 bases from J, the junction contained 11 bases not matched to a gene. Germline V CDR1 and CDR2: LGHNA, YSLEER. The CDR3 runs 17 residues. The CDR3 DNA reads as TGCGCCAGCAGCCATGTGACCGGGACAGGGTTCTCAGATACGCAGTATTTT. Amino acid sequence: CASSHVTGTGFSDTQYF.

The genes are TRBV20-1 and TRBJ2-3; weak D call: TRBD2 (5 bases). The CDR3 covers 19 residues. Per germline, CDR1 DFQATT and CDR2 SNEGSKA (reference sequence). V lost 0 bases, J lost 7 bases, and 29 bases lay in between. The CDR3 sequence: CSARDKKEIVGGSPNTQYF. The DNA of the CDR3 is TGCAGTGCTAGAGATAAGAAAGAGATAGTCGGTGGGAGTCCAAATACGCAGTATTTT.

The V gene is TRBV7-2, the J gene TRBJ2-3; D is perhaps TRBD2 (6 bases). Looked up from germline, CDR1 is SGHTA and CDR2 is FQGNSA. This CDR3 has 16 residues. Trimming left V 1 base short and J 0 bases short, with 11 bases between. The CDR3 DNA sequence: TGTGCCAGCAGCTTAGTTGGTAGCGGAAGCACAGATACGCAGTATTTT. Protein: CASSLVGSGSTDTQYF.

The rearrangement links TRBV10-3 to TRBJ2-3; 8 bases match TRBD2. This CDR3 spans 14 amino acids. The V and J ends lost 4 bases and 10 bases, in that order; junction bases with no gene match: 10. The V gene's germline CDR1 is ENHRY and CDR2 SYGVKD. The chain's CDR3 is CAISVGGRTNAQYF. The CDR3 DNA follows: TGTGCCATCAGTGTTGGCGGGAGGACAAATGCGCAGTATTTT.

Worth noting for this clonotype: This may be a read error: a much more frequent sequence differs by one nucleotide. This rearrangement joins TRBV6-6 to TRBJ1-1; D uncertain. This CDR3 contains 12 residues. Germline CDR1 and CDR2: MNHNY and SVGAGI (reference sequence). CDR3 DNA sequence: TGTGCCAGCAGTTACTCGACGACTGGAGCTTTCTTT. Translating it yields CASSYSTTGAFF.